Sequencing of this T cell receptor beta chain was carried out in a study of CD8 T cells in Susac syndrome. Germline V gene sequence: CDR1 GTSNPN, CDR2 SVGIG (reference sequence). J was trimmed by 3 bases and V by 3 bases; bases with no gene match: 3. The CDR3 length is 15 residues. Negative isolation was used for CD8+ and CD4+ T cells and FACS enrichment for TEMRA cells. The RNA, about 0.45 to 1 ug, was put through reverse transcription using random hexamers. Each CDR3 protein is one row after TCRdb ran MiXCR on the immunoSEQ multiplex PCR reads. Of around 190,000 distinct CDR3 sequences listed, around 96% are singletons.

The rearrangement links TRBV30 to TRBJ2-1, with TRBD2 matching over 12 bases. The sequencing input was CD4+ T cells from PBMCs. This TCR was sampled from a human donor in good health. The CDR3 here is CAWRQLAGGYNEQFF. CDR3 bases: TGTGCCTGGAGGCAACTAGCGGGAGGCTACAATGAGCAGTTCTTC. Drawing the rest from reference TRBV30 and TRBJ2-1, the complete variable domain is SQTIHQWPATLVQPVGSPLSLECTVEGTSNPNLYWYRQAAGRGLQLLFYSVGIGQISSEVPQNLSASRPQDRQFILSSKKLLLSDSGFYLCAWRQLAGGYNEQFFGPGTRLTVL.